Each of the 31 T cell receptor delta chains below was sequenced from the same sample in a study of gamma-delta T cells after stem cell transplantation. TCRdb called clones anew from the RT-PCR reads with CATT. The data contain thousands of delta-chain clones, around 8.9% of them singletons. The sample consisted of gamma-delta T cells. The receptors come from a human donor. It is not recorded whose cells these are; they may come from a transplant donor.

This clone was seen a few times. The rearrangement joins TRDV2 to TRDJ1; 7 bases match TRDD3. The CDR3 has 23 amino acids. V was clipped by 3 bases and J by 0 bases; unmatched bases: 30. Germline values: CDR1 GEAIGNYY, CDR2 EKD. The CDR3 protein is CACDAVSSTGDKRESGYTDKLIF. The CDR3 DNA sequence: TGTGCCTGTGACGCCGTATCCAGTACTGGGGACAAGAGAGAGAGCGGGTACACCGATAAACTCATCTTT.

J is TRDJ4 and V is TRDV1; 9 positions agree with TRDD2. The CDR3 spans 21 residues. V lost 5 bases and J lost 0; bases outside the gene matches: 25. The germline gives CDR1 TSWWSYY, CDR2 QGS. This CDR3 reads CALGNPPSYRSGGPPARPLIF. CDR3 nucleotides: TGTGCTCTTGGGAACCCCCCTTCCTACCGCTCTGGGGGCCCCCCCGCCAGACCCCTGATCTTT.

The V gene is TRDV2, the J gene TRDJ1; D may be TRDD2 or TRDD3 (5 bases each). V was pared by 2 bases and J by 0 bases, with 45 bases between. The CDR3 is 26 amino acids. CDR1 GEAIGNYY and CDR2 EKD come from the germline V gene. The CDR3 DNA follows: TGTGCCTGTGACAAGATGTTCCTCGGACCGACTGAGGGGAGGTTCGGAGATCAGGTGTACACCGATAAACTCATCTTT. It specifies CACDKMFLGPTEGRFGDQVYTDKLIF.

This clone is classed as medium-sized (0.01 to 0.1%). At the DNA level, this CDR3 is encoded by other sequences in the same sample as well. The chain is built from TRDV2 and TRDJ1, with TRDD3 matching 11 bases. The ends lost 0 bases at V and 2 bases at J; junction bases unmatched: 16. The CDR3 has 20 amino acids. Germline loops: CDR1 GEAIGNYY, CDR2 EKD. The CDR3 bases are TGTGCCTGTGACACCGTAGTTGGGGGATACGCTGACGTCGCAACCGATAAACTCATCTTT. This sequence encodes CACDTVVGGYADVATDKLIF.

This clone appeared a few times. J is TRDJ1 and V is TRDV2; possible D gene TRDD1, 5 bases. The germline V gene has CDR1 GEAIGNYY and CDR2 EKD. The CDR3 contains 22 residues. V lost 0 bases and J 0 bases, leaving 31 bases between the germline ends. The CDR3 spells CACDTVRNPNPLNNQYTDKLIF. CDR3 bases: TGTGCCTGTGACACCGTAAGAAACCCTAACCCTTTAAATAACCAGTACACCGATAAACTCATCTTT.

This clone was picked up a small number of times. CDR3 coding DNA: TGTGCCTGTGACACCCCTGGGGCTGGGGGGTCCGACACCGATAAACTCATCTTT. This translates into CACDTPGAGGSDTDKLIF. The chain combines TRDV2 with TRDJ1; 7 nucleotides align to TRDD3. CDR1 GEAIGNYY and CDR2 EKD come from the germline V gene. Trimming removed 0 bases from V and 0 bases from J; junction bases left unmatched: 12. This CDR3 region has 18 residues.

This clone counts as medium-sized. The V and J genes are TRDV2 and TRDJ1; 12 bases align to TRDD3. CDR3 size: 17 residues. Germline CDR1 is GEAIGNYY and CDR2 is EKD. V was clipped by 3 bases and J by 7 bases; unmatched bases: 14. CDR3 in amino acids: CACDAPFLLGDTSKLIF. The CDR3 DNA follows: TGTGCCTGTGACGCCCCCTTCCTACTGGGGGATACCTCTAAACTCATCTTT.

This clone turned up a few times. A much larger clonotype is one base distant, so this may be a read error. The rearrangement links TRDV2 to TRDJ1, with 10 bases matching TRDD3. CDR1 GEAIGNYY and CDR2 EKD come from the germline V gene. CDR3 length: 15 amino acids. The CDR3 sequence: CARDTVGGYSGKLIF. CDR3 coding DNA: TGTGCCCGTGACACCGTTGGGGGATACTCGGGTAAACTCATCTTT.

This clone is labeled medium-sized. A clone one base away is much larger, so this may be a read error. This sequence joins TRDV2 and TRDJ1; 7 bases align to TRDD3. The CDR3 is 17 amino acids. Germline V gene lookup returns CDR1 GEAIGNYY and CDR2 EKD. J was trimmed by 0 bases and V by 3 bases; bases with no gene match: 12. The CDR3 sequence is CACDPAGTGVYTDKLIF. The CDR3 DNA sequence: TGTGCCTGTGACCCAGCCGGTACTGGGGTATACACCGATAAACTCATCTTT.

There are a few counts of this clone. TCRdb assigns this DNA the protein of a much larger clone, which departs from its translation at residue 7; this likely reflects a read error, and the protein shown comes from translating the DNA. The CDR3 region is CACDLLRDNTGSSTDKLIF. The CDR3 region has the DNA TGTGCCTGTGACCTACTGAGGGATAATACTGGGTCGAGCACCGATAAACTCATCTTT. The chain recombines TRDV2 with TRDJ1; perhaps TRDD3 as D (6 bases). This CDR3 comprises 19 residues. Germline loops: CDR1 GEAIGNYY, CDR2 EKD. V was pared by 3 bases and J by 1 base, with 26 bases between.

CDR3 in amino acids: CACEAGGYKGGKLIF. The CDR3 DNA reads TGTGCCTGTGAAGCTGGGGGATACAAAGGGGGTAAACTCATCTTT. This rearrangement joins TRDV2 to TRDJ1; 11 positions agree with TRDD3. CDR3 length: 15 amino acids. V trimming: 4 bases; J trimming: 7 bases; junction bases outside the gene matches: 10. CDR1 is GEAIGNYY, CDR2 EKD, per germline.

The sample holds a few counts of this clone. This chain joins TRDV2 and TRDJ1; 12 nucleotides agree with TRDD3. V shed 1 base and J 3 bases; nucleotides not matched to a gene: 2. There are 15 residues in the CDR3. Per germline, CDR1 GEAIGNYY and CDR2 EKD. The CDR3 sequence: CACDTLGDTADKLIF. CDR3 sequence (DNA): TGTGCCTGTGACACGCTGGGGGATACGGCCGATAAACTCATCTTT.

This clone was counted a few times. This sequence may be a read error, since a much larger clone differs from it by one base. The chain uses TRDV2 and TRDJ1; 7 bases are shared with TRDD3. Germline V gene sequence: CDR1 GEAIGNYY, CDR2 EKD. This CDR3 contains 17 residues. Losses at the gene ends were 3 bases for V and 0 bases for J; bases not matched to a gene: 12. The CDR3 reads CACDEAGGIMYTDKLIF. Here the CDR3 DNA reads TGTGCCTGTGACGAGGCTGGGGGCATCATGTACACCGATAAACTCATCTTT.

Only a few counts were recorded for this clone. The chain recombines TRDV2 with TRDJ1; 12 bases map to TRDD3. The V gene's germline CDR1 is GEAIGNYY and CDR2 EKD. J lost 1 base, V lost 3 bases, and 23 bases had no gene match. The CDR3 is 22 amino acids. In DNA form, the CDR3 reads TGTGCCTGTGACCCCATTATACCCGGACGACATCTGGGGGATACGTCCACCGATAAACTCATCTTT. Its protein is CACDPIIPGRHLGDTSTDKLIF.

This clone was counted between two and nine times. One base away lies a much larger clone, so this may be a sequencing read error. Distinct nucleotide sequences in the sample also encode this CDR3. The CDR3 is CACDTVGDAGGHTDKLIF. As DNA, the CDR3 is TGTGCCTGTGACACCGTCGGAGACGCTGGGGGCCACACCGATAAACTCATCTTC. The chain carries TRDV2 and TRDJ1; the match to TRDD3 covers 7 bases. The CDR3 sequence is 18 residues long. The germline CDR1 and CDR2 sequences are GEAIGNYY and EKD.

By share of the sample, this clone is medium-sized (0.01 to 0.1%). The V gene is TRDV2, the J gene TRDJ1; no firm D call. Germline loops: CDR1 GEAIGNYY, CDR2 EKD. The CDR3 runs to 15 residues. With 0 bases removed from V and 1 base from J, the gap between germline ends came to 11 bases. The CDR3 sequence: CACDTVGLSTDKLIF. The CDR3 coding sequence is TGTGCCTGTGACACCGTGGGTCTCTCCACCGATAAACTCATCTTT.

This sequence joins TRDV2 and TRDJ3; the match to TRDD3 covers 7 bases. V lost 3 bases and J lost 0; bases outside the gene matches: 10. The CDR3 is 19 residues long. Per germline, CDR1 GEAIGNYY and CDR2 EKD. The CDR3: CACDHWGIESSWDTRQMFF. The CDR3 DNA sequence: TGTGCCTGTGACCACTGGGGAATCGAAAGCTCCTGGGACACCCGACAGATGTTTTTC.

About this clone: It is likely a read error: a sequence one base away is far more abundant. Other DNA sequences in this specimen translate into the identical CDR3. The chain combines TRDV2 with TRDJ1, with 7 positions matching TRDD3. Germline CDR1 GEAIGNYY, CDR2 EKD. The CDR3 sequence is 15 residues long. This chain's CDR3 is CACDTLLGDTDKLIF. CDR3 in DNA: TGTGCCTGTGACACGTTATTGGGGGACACCGATAAGCTCATCTTT.

This chain uses TRAV29/DV5 with TRDJ1; D perhaps matches TRDD3 (6 bases). Germline V CDR1 and CDR2: NSMFDY, ISSIKDK. V was clipped by 0 bases and J by 1 base, with 25 bases between them. The CDR3 runs to 19 residues. The CDR3 here is CAASAGPWGFHTLTDKLIF. CDR3 in DNA: TGTGCAGCAAGCGCGGGCCCTTGGGGGTTCCACACCCTCACCGATAAACTCATCTTT.

A remark on this clone: A much larger clone differs from this one at a single base, so this may be a read error. V is TRDV2 and J is TRDJ1; 10 nucleotides align to TRDD3. Per germline, CDR1 GEAIGNYY and CDR2 EKD. V was clipped by 3 bases and J by 0 bases; unmatched bases: 24. The CDR3 spans 22 residues. The CDR3 loop reads CACDPLLVLGDRPQSYTDKLIF. DNA for the CDR3: TGTGCCTGTGACCCTCTTTTAGTACTGGGGGATCGCCCTCAATCGTACACCGATAAACTCATCTTT.

This clone was seen only a few times. This sequence joins TRDV2 and TRDJ2; 8 bases align to TRDD3. The germline CDR1 and CDR2 sequences are GEAIGNYY and EKD. This CDR3 comprises 15 residues. V trimming: 2 bases; J trimming: 0 bases; junction bases outside the gene matches: 1. CDR3 protein: CACDILGALTAQLFF. The DNA of the CDR3 is TGTGCCTGTGACATACTGGGGGCTTTGACAGCACAACTCTTCTTT.

A few counts support this clone. It is likely a read error: a sequence one base away is far more abundant. The sample holds other DNA sequences that translate to the same CDR3. This CDR3 reads CACDTVLVTDKLIF. The CDR3 DNA reads TGTGCCTGTGACACCGTACTAGTCACCGATAAACTCATCTTT. The rearrangement uses TRDV2 and TRDJ1; D gene unclear. This CDR3 has 14 residues. Trimming took 0 bases from V and 1 from J, leaving 8 bases between them. Germline CDR1 is GEAIGNYY and CDR2 is EKD.

This clone was counted between two and nine times. Just one base apart from a much larger clone, this may be a read error. V gene TRDV2 combines with J gene TRDJ1; TRDD3 agrees at 7 bases. This CDR3 contains 18 residues. The trim removed 4 bases at V and 2 bases at J, leaving 18 bases unmatched. Germline V lookup: CDR1 GEAIGNYY, CDR2 EKD. CDR3 sequence reads: CACEPLNWGPERTDKLIF. As DNA, the CDR3 is TGTGCCTGTGAACCTCTGAACTGGGGCCCCGAGAGGACCGATAAACTCATCTTT.

This clone was counted a few times. The V gene is TRDV2, the J gene TRDJ3; 8 nucleotides line up with TRDD3. CDR3 length: 19 amino acids. Germline values: CDR1 GEAIGNYY, CDR2 EKD. V trimming: 0 bases; J trimming: 0 bases; junction bases outside the gene matches: 6. In nucleotides, the CDR3 is TGTGCCTGTGACACCGTTCTGGGGGACCACTCCTGGGACACCCGACAGATGTTTTTC. This translates into CACDTVLGDHSWDTRQMFF.

In its sample, this clone is medium-sized. This chain uses TRDV2 with TRDJ1, with TRDD3 as a possible D gene (5 bases). Per the germline V gene, CDR1 is GEAIGNYY and CDR2 is EKD. The length of the CDR3 is 19 residues. The V and J ends lost 0 bases and 0 bases respectively, with 22 bases between them. The DNA of the CDR3 is TGTGCCTGTGACACCGTGGAGGGCGCAAGGGGACCGTACACCGATAAACTCATCTTT. Translation: CACDTVEGARGPYTDKLIF.

This clone is categorized as large. Other nucleotide sequences from this sample produce the same CDR3. The rearrangement joins TRDV2 to TRDJ1, with D maybe TRDD3 (5 bases). Deletions cut 0 bases from V and 0 bases from J, with 19 bases between. From germline, CDR1 is GEAIGNYY and CDR2 EKD. The CDR3 sequence is 18 residues long. In DNA, the CDR3 is TGTGCCTGTGACACCGTGGCTCGAACGGGGAGCGACACCGATAAACTCATCTTT. It is translated as CACDTVARTGSDTDKLIF.

In regard to this clone: TCRdb's protein sequence differs at residue 14 from the translated DNA; the protein presented here follows the DNA. The chain links TRDV2 to TRDJ1; maybe TRDD3 (5 bases). This CDR3 region has 19 residues. Germline lookup yields CDR1 GEAIGNYY and CDR2 EKD. The germline V and J ends were trimmed by 0 bases and 3 bases, with 25 bases remaining between them. CDR3 sequence: CACDTVKVLGKAWADKLIF. The CDR3, as DNA: TGTGCCTGTGACACCGTAAAGGTATTGGGGAAAGCGTGGGCCGATAAACTCATCTTT.

This clone was observed a few times. The TCRdb record carries a much larger clone's protein, which differs from this DNA's translation at residue 4; a read error is the likely cause, and the protein listed here is the DNA translation. The sample contains more than one DNA sequence encoding this CDR3. CDR3 in amino acids: CACGTVGITDKLIF. CDR3 sequence (DNA): TGTGCCTGTGGAACCGTGGGGATCACCGATAAACTCATCTTT. The rearrangement joins TRDV2 to TRDJ1; possible D gene TRDD3, 6 bases. Germline lookup yields CDR1 GEAIGNYY and CDR2 EKD. The CDR3 spans 14 residues. V lost 5 bases, J lost 1 base, and 13 bases lay in between.

About this clone itself: A clone one base away is much larger, so this may be a read error. V is TRDV2 and J is TRDJ1; 11 nucleotides agree with TRDD3. Germline CDR1 is GEAIGNYY and CDR2 is EKD. The CDR3 is 17 residues long. The CDR3 DNA follows: TGTGCCTGTGACACCGCTGGGGGATACCAATACACCGATAAACTCACCTTT. It specifies CACDTAGGYQYTDKLTF.

A note on this clone: Given a far larger clone just one base away, this is likely a sequencing read error. Other DNA sequences of this sample code for an identical CDR3. This rearrangement joins TRDV2 to TRDJ1, with TRDD3 matching over 12 bases. Trimming removed 2 bases from V and 0 bases from J; junction bases left unmatched: 18. Germline V gives CDR1 GEAIGNYY, CDR2 EKD. The CDR3 covers 21 residues. The CDR3 reads CACDRLAPRSGGYEDTDKLIF. The CDR3, as DNA: TGTGCCTGTGACAGACTCGCCCCACGTTCTGGGGGATACGAGGACACCGATAAACTCATCTTT.

This clone rates as medium-sized. V gene TRDV2 combines with J gene TRDJ1; no reliable D call. The CDR3 has 16 residues. V was cut by 4 bases and J by 0 bases, with 17 bases left in between. Looked up from germline, CDR1 is GEAIGNYY and CDR2 is EKD. The CDR3 nucleotides are TGTGCCTGTGATAGCGCCGGAGAGACGTACACCGATAAACTCATCTTT. As protein: CACDSAGETYTDKLIF.